This T cell receptor (beta chain) was retrieved from a study of cytomegalovirus exposure and HLA in healthy donors. Study as a whole: Among the 398 genotyped donors, approximately 80% were placed in the Caucasian-associated ancestry cluster.

Trimming at V came to 0 bases and at J to 6 bases, leaving 7 bases not matched to a gene. The CDR3 contains 16 residues. Per the germline V gene, CDR1 is SGDLS and CDR2 is YYNGEE. As to this clone: Its specificity is unknown.

Study observations and caveats: Most observed TCR sequences were rare, whereas some public TCRs were detected in many donors.

The PCR was carried out with 60 Vbeta primers and 13 Jbeta primers. The protocol was immunoSEQ multiplex PCR, while the TCRdb copy is restricted to in-frame clones and leaves out a portion. The table includes 100,000 to 150,000 clones, about three quarters detected once. The sample comprised PBMCs. The sequence came from a female donor in good health and CMV-seronegative. The V and J genes are TRBV9 and TRBJ2-3; 10 bases are a match to TRBD2. The CDR3 coding sequence is TGTGCCAGCAGCGTAGATCTAGCGGGAGCTGCGGATACGCAGTATTTT. Its translation is CASSVDLAGAADTQYF. Full variable domain (rest looked up from reference TRBV9 and TRBJ2-3): DSGVTQTPKHLITATGQRVTLRCSPRSGDLSVYWYQQSLDQGLQFLIQYYNGEERAKGNILERFSAQQFPDLHSELNLSSLELGDSALYFCASSVDLAGAADTQYFGPGTRLTVL.